This T cell receptor beta chain derives from a study of blood T cell repertoires in COVID-19. Study-wide background: Acute and convalescent COVID-19 specimens originated in the United States, Italy and Spain. T cells, B-cell-depleted T cells, or PBMCs provided the cDNA or gDNA that served as material.

Repertoires were generated with immunoSEQ multiplex PCR, while TCRdb's copy carries only in-frame clones and drops some. In the table there are fewer than 700,000 clones, approximately 88% of which are singletons. V lost 5 bases and J 5 bases, leaving 6 bases between the germline ends. Germline lookup yields CDR1 MNHEY and CDR2 SVGAGI. The CDR3 length is 12 residues. Seattle cases were enrolled at active infection and followed longitudinally. This chain links TRBV6-5 with TRBJ2-2, with D unclear. Specimen: peripheral blood. The sequence was obtained from a woman aged 50 to 60 with COVID-19, enrolled during active disease. For the CDR3, the DNA is TGTGCCAGCAGTCGAGAAACCGGGGAGCTGTTTTTT. This codes for CASSRETGELFF.